What follows are 21 T cell receptor beta chains derived from one specimen sequenced in a study of CD8+ T cells in alopecia areata (dated by TCRdb to 2016 to 2019). The library relied on the immunoSEQ multiplex PCR assay. RNA was extracted from all samples and reverse transcribed into cDNA as template for TCR sequencing. TCRdb mirrors the immuneACCESS table, restricted to in-frame sequences. Some clones are absent from its copies; in checked studies, under half trace to an unresolved V gene, and the reason for the others is unknown. The sample data list about 90,000 clones, and roughly 46% of these were observed just once. The top ten clones comprise 18% of the sample. This specimen's time point label, per the study, means: around 24 weeks on oral tofacitinib. The label giving this sample's treatment or condition can be read as: oral pan-JAK inhibitor, 5-10 mg twice daily. Sequencing used CD8+ T cells sorted from blood, obtained at week 24, from a patient treated with tofacitinib. The receptors shown here come from a human donor with alopecia areata.

The chain couples TRBV6-1 to TRBJ2-1; 9 bases agree with TRBD2. The trim removed 7 bases at V and 3 bases at J, leaving 7 bases unmatched. CDR1 is MNHNS and CDR2 is SASEGT in the germline V gene. There are 15 residues in the CDR3. The CDR3 bases are TGTGCCAGCACCTTGGGGACTAGCTTCTACAATGAGCAGTTCTTC. It codes for CASTLGTSFYNEQFF.

The gene calls are TRBV27 and TRBJ1-1, with 7 bases matching TRBD1. This CDR3 spans 15 amino acids. CDR1 is MNHEY and CDR2 is SMNVEV in the germline V gene (reference sequence). Trimming took 2 bases from V and 5 from J; bases not matched to a gene: 8. The CDR3 sequence is CASSLRGGQYTEAFF. CDR3 in DNA: TGTGCCAGCAGTTTAAGAGGGGGCCAGTATACTGAAGCTTTCTTT.

The J gene is TRBJ2-5, the V gene TRBV9; 7 bases line up with TRBD2. Germline-derived CDR1 and CDR2 are SGDLS and YYNGEE. V lost 0 bases and J lost 5; bases outside the gene matches: 4. This CDR3 contains 14 residues. The CDR3 DNA sequence: TGTGCCAGCAGCGTAGGATACGGGGGGGAGACCCAGTACTTC. This gives the protein CASSVGYGGETQYF.

The rearrangement links TRBV25-1 to TRBJ2-2; D gene unclear. From germline, CDR1 is MGHDK and CDR2 SYGVNS. The CDR3 is 16 residues long. V lost 1 base, J lost 2 bases, and 11 bases lay in between. The CDR3 reads CASSEWSEINTGELFF. The CDR3 DNA reads TGTGCCAGCAGTGAATGGTCCGAAATTAACACCGGGGAGCTGTTTTTT.

The chain combines TRBV4-1 with TRBJ1-2, with 7 bases lining up with TRBD1. The J segment lost 4 bases and the V segment lost 4 bases, leaving 12 bases of the junction unmatched. This CDR3 is built from 16 residues. Germline CDR1 reads MGHRA; CDR2 reads YSYEKL. The CDR3 region is CASSPEPGQPSYGYTF. Here the CDR3 DNA reads TGCGCCAGCAGCCCGGAACCGGGACAGCCTTCCTATGGCTACACCTTC.

This chain uses TRBV27 with TRBJ1-5; the D is unclear. The CDR3 totals 14 residues. The germline gives CDR1 MNHEY, CDR2 SMNVEV (reference sequence). V was shortened by 6 bases and J by 0 bases, with 9 bases between the two germline ends. CDR3 nucleotides: TGTGCCAGCAGCCCTCTGAATAGCAATCAGCCCCAGCATTTT. Its translation is CASSPLNSNQPQHF.

This clone was seen only a few times. The rearrangement links TRBV4-1 to TRBJ2-7; the D call may be TRBD1 or TRBD2 (5 bases each). The V gene lost 6 bases and the J gene lost 0 bases, with 15 bases spanning the gap. CDR1 and CDR2 from the germline V gene are MGHRA and YSYEKL. The CDR3 runs to 15 residues. Written as DNA, the CDR3 is TGCGCCAGCAGTCCGGAGAGGGGTTCCTCCTACGAGCAGTACTTC. Its translation: CASSPERGSSYEQYF.

This clone was observed a few times. The chain couples TRBV28 to TRBJ2-5; 11 positions match TRBD2. J lost 4 bases, V lost 0 bases, and 7 bases had no gene match. The CDR3 covers 17 residues. Germline assignment: CDR1 MDHEN and CDR2 SYDVKM. CDR3 amino acids: CASSLWTSGIGAETQYF. Here the CDR3 DNA reads TGTGCCAGCAGTTTATGGACTAGCGGGATAGGGGCAGAGACCCAGTACTTC.

The chain joins TRBV7-9 to TRBJ2-1; tentative D call: TRBD2 (5 bases). V gave up 0 bases and J gave up 6 bases, with 15 bases separating them. The CDR3 consists of 16 residues. The V gene's germline CDR1 is SEHNR and CDR2 FQNEAQ (reference sequence). The DNA for the CDR3 is TGTGCCAGCAGCTTAGCGGGGTCCGCGGGCGGCAATGAGCAGTTCTTC. Its protein product is CASSLAGSAGGNEQFF. Full variable domain (outside the CDR3, taken from reference TRBV7-9 and TRBJ2-1): DTGVSQNPRHKITKRGQNVTFRCDPISEHNRLYWYRQTLGQGPEFLTYFQNEAQLEKSRLLSDRFSAERPKGSFSTLEIQRTEQGDSAMYLCASSLAGSAGGNEQFFGPGTRLTVL.

Here the CDR3 reads CASSAWGRNTGELFF. For the CDR3, the DNA is TGTGCCAGCTCCGCATGGGGGCGAAACACCGGGGAGCTGTTTTTT. The chain employs TRBV9 and TRBJ2-2; possibly TRBD1 for D (6 bases). The CDR3 length is 15 residues. Germline values: CDR1 SGDLS, CDR2 YYNGEE. The V end was cut by 7 bases, the J end by 2 bases, with 15 bases between.

The chain employs TRBV10-3 and TRBJ2-1; tentatively, D is TRBD1 or TRBD2 (6 bases each). V was pared by 7 bases and J by 2 bases, with 12 bases between. Germline V CDR1 and CDR2: ENHRY, SYGVKD. The CDR3 covers 14 residues. Here the CDR3 reads CAINGGGTYNEQFF. The CDR3 DNA is TGTGCCATCAATGGAGGGGGGACCTACAATGAGCAGTTCTTC.

This chain joins TRBV7-2 and TRBJ2-1; D perhaps matches TRBD2 (5 bases). The CDR3 contains 15 residues. Trimming took off 3 bases at V and 2 bases at J, with 11 bases between the two ends. Germline V gene lookup returns CDR1 SGHTA and CDR2 FQGNSA. The CDR3 coding sequence is TGTGCCAGCAGCTTTCCCGAGGGAACCTACAATGAGCAGTTCTTC. This translates into CASSFPEGTYNEQFF.

This rearrangement joins TRBV7-2 to TRBJ1-2, with D hard to call. V lost 7 bases and J lost 5, with 20 bases in between. Germline loops: CDR1 SGHTA, CDR2 FQGNSA. The CDR3 sequence is 15 residues long. Here the CDR3 reads CASTDIPGTIYGYTF. In nucleotides, the CDR3 is TGTGCCAGCACAGACATCCCGGGCACGATATATGGCTACACCTTC. Combining the CDR3 with reference TRBV7-2 and TRBJ1-2 gives the whole variable domain GAGVSQSPSNKVTEKGKDVELRCDPISGHTALYWYRQSLGQGLEFLIYFQGNSAPDKSGLPSDRFSAERTGGSVSTLTIQRTQQEDSAVYLCASTDIPGTIYGYTFGSGTRLTVV.

This clone showed up just a few times. V and J are TRBV4-1 and TRBJ2-7; 10 positions match TRBD2. V shed 0 bases, J shed 1 base, and the junction held 9 bases outside the gene matches. The CDR3 sequence is 18 residues long. Germline CDR1 and CDR2: MGHRA and YSYEKL. In DNA, the CDR3 is TGCGCCAGCAGCCAAGATGGTCCGCCTAGCGGGAGATCCTACGAGCAGTACTTC. It translates to CASSQDGPPSGRSYEQYF.

The V call is TRBV29-1, the J call TRBJ2-5, with 9 bases lining up with TRBD2. This CDR3 has 13 amino acids. In germline, CDR1 is SQVTM, CDR2 ANQGSEA. V was clipped by 2 bases and J by 3 bases; unmatched bases: 1. In DNA form, the CDR3 reads TGCAGCGTTGAACGACTAGCGGAAGAGACCCAGTACTTC. Residues: CSVERLAEETQYF.

The rearrangement uses TRBV27 and TRBJ2-7, with TRBD2 as a possible D gene (6 bases). In germline, CDR1 is MNHEY, CDR2 SMNVEV (reference sequence). The CDR3 contains 17 residues. The V and J ends lost 5 bases and 2 bases respectively, with 22 bases between them. CDR3 amino acids: CASSPRAVGRLAYEQYF. CDR3 coding DNA: TGTGCCAGCAGTCCACGGGCGGTGGGGAGGTTAGCCTACGAGCAGTACTTC.

This clone was observed once. The gene calls are TRBV5-1 and TRBJ2-2; either TRBD1 or TRBD2 may fit D (5 bases each). CDR3 length: 14 residues. Germline V gene lookup returns CDR1 SGHRS and CDR2 YFSETQ. V lost 0 bases, J lost 6 bases, and 9 bases lay in between. CDR3 loop: CASSLVWGSGELFF. CDR3 nucleotide sequence: TGCGCCAGCAGCTTGGTTTGGGGGTCCGGGGAGCTGTTTTTT. Drawing the rest from reference TRBV5-1 and TRBJ2-2, the complete variable domain is KAGVTQTPRYLIKTRGQQVTLSCSPISGHRSVSWYQQTPGQGLQFLFEYFSETQRNKGNFPGRFSGRQFSNSRSEMNVSTLELGDSALYLCASSLVWGSGELFFGEGSRLTVL.

The count of this clone is one. The chain joins TRBV19 to TRBJ1-5; 7 bases line up with TRBD1. The CDR3 runs to 14 residues. CDR1 and CDR2 (germline): LNHDA, SQIVND (reference sequence). With V trimmed by 6 bases and J by 5 bases, 7 bases remained unmatched. The CDR3 here is CASSHRGGYQPQHF. CDR3 nucleotide sequence: TGTGCCAGTAGCCACAGGGGAGGATATCAGCCCCAGCATTTT.

The chain links TRBV9 to TRBJ1-5; 7 bases are a match to TRBD1. This CDR3 comprises 15 residues. Trimming took 3 bases from V and 3 from J; bases not matched to a gene: 6. Germline values: CDR1 SGDLS, CDR2 YYNGEE. The CDR3 protein is CASSAWGQINQPQHF. Written as DNA, the CDR3 is TGTGCCAGCAGCGCCTGGGGACAGATCAATCAGCCCCAGCATTTT.

This clone was picked up a small number of times. The sample has other DNA sequences that encode this CDR3 too. V is TRBV7-9 and J is TRBJ1-4, with D unresolved. This CDR3 is built from 11 residues. CDR1 is SEHNR, CDR2 FQNEAQ, per germline (reference sequence). V lost 1 base and J lost 10, with 4 bases in between. CDR3 protein: CASSLGVKLFF. CDR3 bases: TGTGCCAGCAGCTTAGGGGTAAAACTGTTTTTT.

CDR3 protein: CASSDYANTEAFF. The CDR3 coding sequence is TGTGCCAGCAGTGACTACGCGAACACTGAAGCTTTCTTT. The rearrangement links TRBV25-1 to TRBJ1-1; D unclear. Per the germline V gene, CDR1 is MGHDK and CDR2 is SYGVNS. The CDR3 length is 13 residues. Trimming shortened V by 3 bases and J by 1 base, and 6 bases separated the two germline ends.